This T cell receptor beta chain was identified during a study of HIV-infected children after antiretroviral therapy interruption. Regarding treatment: PENTA 11 planned treatment interruption arm or continuous ART arm. Samples needed at least 5 million viable cryopreserved PBMCs. Many counts were recorded for this clonotype. Trimming took off 11 bases at V and 0 bases at J, with 17 bases between the two ends. The CDR3 contains 15 residues. The germline V gene encodes CDR1 MDHEN and CDR2 SYDVKM. Unique molecular identifiers were included in an RNA-based 3' RACE TCR library. From the 3' RACE reads, TCRdb called clonotypes with MiXCR, one entry per CDR3 protein. The table lists about 89,000 distinct CDR3 sequences, under 8% of them singletons.

The source material was CD45RA+ CD4+ T cells from PBMCs, pooled from several time points, sampled from a donor given antiretroviral therapy, either interrupted or continuous. Stated subset: naive CD4+ CD45RA+ CD45RO- T cells. The clonotype originates from a pool of human donors with HIV. The chain combines TRBV28 with TRBJ2-1; the D gene is possibly TRBD1 (6 bases). Written as DNA, the CDR3 is TGTGCCCACGCCCTGGGGGCGAGCTCCTACAATGAGCAGTTCTTC. It yields the protein CAHALGASSYNEQFF.